The T cell receptor beta chain described here comes from a study of molecular identifiers for immune sequencing clone quantification. Study-wide results and limits: Clones carrying above 20 RNA copies accounted for over 99% of effector molecules, under 1% in naive cells. With a barcode shared among identical TCR molecules, highly expanded clone sizes could be underestimated.

In its sample, this clonotype was seen many times. What it recognizes is unknown. V was pared by 4 bases and J by 7 bases, with 14 bases between. The length of the CDR3 is 13 residues. In germline, CDR1 is SGHTA, CDR2 FQGNSA. A CD8+CD4-CCR7+CD45RA+ gate was used to sort naive CD8 T cells. With listed TCR primers and previously described methods, bulk TCR libraries were prepared. MiXCR was run by TCRdb on the PCR reads, yielding one entry per CDR3 protein. The sample has over 65,000 distinct CDR3 sequences, roughly 25% seen once; the top ten hold approximately 0.78%. The sample was naive CD8+ T cells from blood, with Jurkat cell RNA spiked in. Subset in this sample: FACS-sorted CD8+CD4-CCR7+CD45RA+ naive T cells. The receptor's source is a human donor in good health. Some libraries in this study had Jurkat cell RNA spiked in. The chain has TRBV7-2 and TRBJ2-7; D is perhaps TRBD2 (5 bases). This chain's CDR3 is CASSSPTSGEQYF. CDR3 bases: TGTGCCAGCAGCTCCCCTACCTCGGGGGAGCAGTACTTC.